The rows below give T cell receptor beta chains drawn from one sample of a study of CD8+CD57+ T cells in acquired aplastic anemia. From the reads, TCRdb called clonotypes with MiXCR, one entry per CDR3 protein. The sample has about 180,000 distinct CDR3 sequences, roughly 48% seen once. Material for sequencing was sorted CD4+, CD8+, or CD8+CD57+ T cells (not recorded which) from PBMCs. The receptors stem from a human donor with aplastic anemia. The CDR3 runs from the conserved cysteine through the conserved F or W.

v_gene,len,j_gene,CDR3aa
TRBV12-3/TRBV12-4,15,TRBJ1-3,CASSLVRLSGNTIYF
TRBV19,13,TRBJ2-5,CASSILGQETQYF
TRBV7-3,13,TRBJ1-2,CASSADGFYGYTF
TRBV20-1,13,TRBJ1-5,CSARGDSNQPQHF
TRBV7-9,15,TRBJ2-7,CASSPLGGGLYEQYF
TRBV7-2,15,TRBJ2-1,CASSLSPFSGAEQFF
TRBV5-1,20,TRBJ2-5,CASSLEDGTGFPSVPETQYF
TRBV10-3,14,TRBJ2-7,CASTRGGSSYEQYF
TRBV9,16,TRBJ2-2,CASRHGTGENTGELFF
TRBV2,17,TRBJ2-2,CASSGAGGGRYTGELFF
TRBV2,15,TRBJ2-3,CASTWDRPSTDTQYF
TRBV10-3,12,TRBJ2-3,CAIKTSTDTQYF
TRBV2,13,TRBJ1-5,CASSVFSNQPQHF
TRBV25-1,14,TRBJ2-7,CASRRGVGVYEQYF
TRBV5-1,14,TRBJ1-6,CASSLDAYVSPLHF
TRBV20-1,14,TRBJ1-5,CSASRQGRNQPQHF
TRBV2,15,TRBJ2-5,CASSQEGTGPETQYF
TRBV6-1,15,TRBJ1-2,CASSGPGIGTGGYTF
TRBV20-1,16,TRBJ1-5,CSAQGQGGRWDQPQHF
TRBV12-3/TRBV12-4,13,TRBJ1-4,CASSLGIGEKLFF
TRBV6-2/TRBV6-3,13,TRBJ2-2,CASTLDWTGELFF
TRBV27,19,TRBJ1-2,CASRPGTGGAGRANYGYTF
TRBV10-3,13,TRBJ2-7,CAICRDPGYEQYF
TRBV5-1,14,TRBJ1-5,CASSLGTENQPQHF
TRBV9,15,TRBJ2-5,CASSKLAGARETQYF
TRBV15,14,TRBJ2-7,CATSLRTSGVEQYF
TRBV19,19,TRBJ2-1,CASSMRGGLAGPPYNEQFF
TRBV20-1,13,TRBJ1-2,CSARDPGRLYYTF
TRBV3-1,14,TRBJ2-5,CASTRAGRQETQYF
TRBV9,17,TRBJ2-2,CASSTGQGALRTGELFF
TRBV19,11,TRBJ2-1,CASSIGSEQLF
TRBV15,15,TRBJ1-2,CATSRERGGSDGYTF
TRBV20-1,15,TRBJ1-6,CSARDRVGGNSPLHF
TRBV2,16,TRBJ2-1,CASSAELAGGLNEQFF
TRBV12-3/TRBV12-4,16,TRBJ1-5,CASSRERTASNQPQHF
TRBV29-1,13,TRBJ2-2,CSVRLAGGEELFF
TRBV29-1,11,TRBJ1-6,CSVEGRLPLHF
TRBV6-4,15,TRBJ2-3,CASSDSTGVTDTQYF
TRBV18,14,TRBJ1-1,CASSPLGENTEAFF
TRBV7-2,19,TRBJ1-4,CASSLSERQGISYNEKLFF
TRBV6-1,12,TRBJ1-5,CASSPQGQPQRF
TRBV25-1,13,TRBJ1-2,CASSERVGAGYTF
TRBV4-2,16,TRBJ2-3,CASSQDWAGGTDTQYF